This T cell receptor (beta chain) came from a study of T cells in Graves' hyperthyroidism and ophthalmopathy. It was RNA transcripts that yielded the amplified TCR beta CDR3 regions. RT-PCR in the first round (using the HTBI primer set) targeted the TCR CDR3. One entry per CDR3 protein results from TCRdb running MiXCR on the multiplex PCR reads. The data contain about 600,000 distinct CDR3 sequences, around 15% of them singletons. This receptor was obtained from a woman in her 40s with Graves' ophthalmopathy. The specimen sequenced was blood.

CDR3 loop: CASRGAGGTTDTQYF. Here the CDR3 DNA reads TGTGCCAGCAGGGGAGCGGGGGGAACGACAGATACGCAGTATTTT. The chain links TRBV28 to TRBJ2-3; 9 nucleotides match TRBD2. CDR1 is MDHEN, CDR2 SYDVKM, per germline. This CDR3 is 15 amino acids long. After removal of 6 bases from V and 3 bases from J, the junction contained 7 bases not matched to a gene.